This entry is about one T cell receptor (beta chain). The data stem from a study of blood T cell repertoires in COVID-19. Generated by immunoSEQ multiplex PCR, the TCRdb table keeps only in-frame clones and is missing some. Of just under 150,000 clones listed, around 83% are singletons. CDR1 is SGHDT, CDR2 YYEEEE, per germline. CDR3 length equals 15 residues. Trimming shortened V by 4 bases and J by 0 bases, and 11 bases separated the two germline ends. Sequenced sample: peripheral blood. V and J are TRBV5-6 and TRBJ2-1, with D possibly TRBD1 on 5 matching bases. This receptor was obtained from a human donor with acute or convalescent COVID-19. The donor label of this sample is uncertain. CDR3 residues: CASSPTVSSYNEQFF. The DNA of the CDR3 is TGTGCCAGCAGCCCGACAGTAAGCTCCTACAATGAGCAGTTCTTC.